This entry lists 2 T cell receptor beta chains sequenced from one sample in a study of post-analysis software for immune sequencing data. Incorporated into the TCR beta cDNA libraries were unique molecular identifiers, which served to reduce PCR and sequencing biases. Each CDR3 protein is one row after TCRdb ran MiXCR on the PCR reads. The sample includes hundreds of thousands of distinct CDR3 sequences, 55% to 60% of them seen just once. No antigens are known for them. General study points: Controls showed lower frequencies than patients for 5 or 6 TRBV segments, and TRBV5-6, TRBV5-1 and TRBV20-1 were among these.

Sequenced material: blood. The source is a girl aged 2 to 9 with multiple sclerosis.

V gene TRBV7-9 combines with J gene TRBJ2-1, with 10 bases that match TRBD2. In germline, CDR1 is SEHNR, CDR2 FQNEAQ (reference sequence). The V and J ends lost 5 bases and 2 bases, in that order; junction bases with no gene match: 9. The CDR3 loop spans 17 amino acids. This CDR3 is CASSRLPAGGPYNEQFF. DNA of the CDR3: TGTGCCAGCAGCAGACTCCCAGCGGGGGGGCCCTACAATGAGCAGTTCTTC. The full variable domain, rest sourced from reference TRBV7-9 and TRBJ2-1, is DTGVSQNPRHKITKRGQNVTFRCDPISEHNRLYWYRQTLGQGPEFLTYFQNEAQLEKSRLLSDRFSAERPKGSFSTLEIQRTEQGDSAMYLCASSRLPAGGPYNEQFFGPGTRLTVL.

This chain uses TRBV5-1 with TRBJ2-7; D may be TRBD2 (5 bases). V gave up 0 bases and J gave up 5 bases, with 15 bases separating them. The CDR3 loop spans 15 amino acids. The germline gives CDR1 SGHRS, CDR2 YFSETQ. This CDR3 is CASSLASEGIHEQYF. CDR3 nucleotides: TGCGCCAGCAGCTTGGCCTCCGAGGGAATCCACGAGCAGTACTTC.